A single T cell receptor beta chain is shown here with its context. The read is 3 residues too short to cover the CDR3 end, so that end is filled in from the germline J gene. V lost 3 bases and J 4 bases, leaving 9 bases between the germline ends. The CDR3 has 13 residues. Germline loops: CDR1 SGHTA, CDR2 FQGNSA. Produced via immunoSEQ multiplex PCR; TCRdb's table is partial and in-frame only. This sample lists approximately 34,000 clones; its ten largest clones have roughly 1.5%. These data come from a study of T cells in women clearing cervical HPV infection. Source material: blood buffy coat. The receptor's source is a woman between 18 and 70 years old with a cervical HPV16 infection that either progressed to CIN3+ or cleared (not recorded which). The chain is built from TRBV7-2 and TRBJ1-2, with a possible D match to TRBD1 (5 bases). The CDR3 spells CASSLTEVYGYTF. The DNA read from the CDR3 is TGTGCCAGCAGCTTGACAGAAGTCTATGGC.